The 7 T cell receptor beta chains listed next were all sequenced from one sample in a study of T-cell reconstitution after alpha-beta-depleted transplantation in children (dated by TCRdb to about 2016). The sample's treatment or condition label, in plain terms: allogeneic hematopoietic cell transplantation with graft depleted of TCRalphabeta T cells and CD19 B cells. Libraries were built with PCR. The sequencing machine was an Illumina HiSeq 2500. TCR library preparation used molecular barcoding, with unique molecular identifiers applied to normalize quantification of the TCRbeta repertoire. TCRdb redid the processing of the public reads, applying fastp at Q25 and MiXCR, and retained in-frame beta chains. All rows with the same CDR3 protein become a single entry with the most common DNA and genes. The sample table holds 750,000 to 950,000 distinct CDR3 sequences, of which 15% to 20% were seen once. 5% of the sample is held by the ten biggest clonotypes.

This specimen consisted of PBMCs, mostly from graft donor cells, obtained 360 days after TCRalphabeta/CD19-depleted stem cell transplant. All receptors come from a male patient between 5 and 17 years old who had a stem cell transplant for acute lymphoblastic leukemia, so the T cells may come from the graft donor.

The gene calls are TRBV10-2 and TRBJ2-3; 12 nucleotides match TRBD2. This CDR3 has 16 residues. Germline-derived CDR1 and CDR2 are WSHSY and SAAADI. V trimming: 8 bases; J trimming: 0 bases; junction bases outside the gene matches: 6. The CDR3, as DNA: TGCGCCAGCCCTAGCGGGAGGGAATTTAGCACAGATACGCAGTATTTT. It encodes CASPSGREFSTDTQYF.

The chain employs TRBV6-5 and TRBJ2-7; a possible D gene is TRBD2 (5 bases). The V end was cut by 2 bases, the J end by 7 bases, with 18 bases between. The CDR3 sequence is 15 residues long. Looked up from germline, CDR1 is MNHEY and CDR2 is SVGAGI. CDR3 residues: CASSYRDVLLGEQYF. DNA for the CDR3: TGTGCCAGCAGTTACCGGGATGTTCTCCTTGGGGAGCAGTACTTC.

Ten or more counts support this clonotype. This sequence joins TRBV5-1 and TRBJ2-1; TRBD2 matches 9 bases. V gave up 4 bases and J gave up 8 bases; unmatched junction bases: 4. This CDR3 contains 13 residues. CDR1 is SGHRS and CDR2 is YFSETQ in the germline V gene. The CDR3 DNA sequence: TGCGCCAGCAGCCCCGGGACTAGCCATGAGCAGTTCTTC. It encodes CASSPGTSHEQFF.

This clonotype was seen repeatedly, ten times or more. The chain has TRBV29-1 and TRBJ2-2, with a tentative D call TRBD1 (6 bases). The CDR3 spans 14 residues. Per germline, CDR1 SQVTM and CDR2 ANQGSEA. Deletions cut 8 bases from V and 0 bases from J, with 13 bases between. The CDR3 region is CSTRTATNTGELFF. The CDR3 DNA follows: TGCAGCACCCGGACAGCTACGAACACCGGGGAGCTGTTTTTT.

This clonotype has a handful of counts. The chain carries TRBV27 and TRBJ2-1; D uncertain. The CDR3 sequence is 13 residues long. Trimming removed 4 bases from V and 7 bases from J, with 11 bases in between. The germline gives CDR1 MNHEY, CDR2 SMNVEV (reference sequence). CDR3 region: CASSSQIKNEQFF. The CDR3 bases are TGTGCCAGCAGTTCTCAAATTAAAAATGAGCAGTTCTTC.

This clonotype was seen more than once but under ten times. The chain combines TRBV7-9 with TRBJ2-7; TRBD2 matches at 10 bases. The CDR3 length is 16 residues. Germline CDR1 reads SEHNR; CDR2 reads FQNEAQ (reference sequence). J was trimmed by 1 base and V by 6 bases; bases with no gene match: 9. In nucleotides, the CDR3 is TGTGCCAGCAGTTCTAGAGCGGGAGGGCCTTCCTACGAGCAGTACTTC. The encoded protein is CASSSRAGGPSYEQYF.

The sample holds many counts of this clonotype. This sequence joins TRBV7-8 and TRBJ2-2; D assignment may be TRBD1 or TRBD2 (5 bases each). Trimming cost V 4 bases and J 5 bases, with 17 bases left between them. The CDR3 runs to 16 residues. Looked up from germline, CDR1 is SGHVS and CDR2 is FQNEAQ. Here the CDR3 reads CASSSPRRGATGELFF. In DNA form, the CDR3 reads TGTGCCAGCAGCTCCCCGCGTAGGGGAGCTACCGGGGAGCTGTTTTTT. The variable domain in full, with the rest retrieved from reference TRBV7-8 and TRBJ2-2, is GAGVSQSPRYKVAKRGQDVALRCDPISGHVSLFWYQQALGQGPEFLTYFQNEAQLDKSGLPSDRFFAERPEGSVSTLKIQRTQQEDSAVYLCASSSPRRGATGELFFGEGSRLTVL.